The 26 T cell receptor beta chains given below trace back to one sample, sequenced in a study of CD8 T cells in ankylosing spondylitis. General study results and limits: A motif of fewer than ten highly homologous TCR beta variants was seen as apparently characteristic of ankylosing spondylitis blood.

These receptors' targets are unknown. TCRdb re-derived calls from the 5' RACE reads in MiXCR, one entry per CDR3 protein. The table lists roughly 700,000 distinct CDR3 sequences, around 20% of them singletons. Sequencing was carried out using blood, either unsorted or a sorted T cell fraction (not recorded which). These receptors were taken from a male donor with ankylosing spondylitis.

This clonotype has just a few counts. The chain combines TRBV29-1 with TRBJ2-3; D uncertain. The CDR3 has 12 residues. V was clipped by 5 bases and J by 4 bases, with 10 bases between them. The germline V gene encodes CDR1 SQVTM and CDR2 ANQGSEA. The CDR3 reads CSVCRVADTQYF. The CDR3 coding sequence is TGCAGCGTTTGTAGGGTTGCAGATACGCAGTATTTT.

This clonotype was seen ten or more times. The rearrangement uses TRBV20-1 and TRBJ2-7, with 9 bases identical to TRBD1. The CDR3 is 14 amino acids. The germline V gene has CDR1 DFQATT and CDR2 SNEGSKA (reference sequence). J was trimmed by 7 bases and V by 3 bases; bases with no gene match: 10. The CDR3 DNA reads TGCAGTGCTAGCCCTACAGGGGGCGGACGTGAGCAGTACTTC. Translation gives CSASPTGGGREQYF.

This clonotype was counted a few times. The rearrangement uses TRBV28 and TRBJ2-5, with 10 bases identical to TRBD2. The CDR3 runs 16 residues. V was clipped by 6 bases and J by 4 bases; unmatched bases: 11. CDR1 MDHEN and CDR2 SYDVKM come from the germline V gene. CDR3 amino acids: CASSLPSKREGETQYF. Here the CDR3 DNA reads TGTGCCAGCAGCCTACCTTCGAAGCGGGAGGGAGAGACCCAGTACTTC. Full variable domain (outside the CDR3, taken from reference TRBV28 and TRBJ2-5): DVKVTQSSRYLVKRTGEKVFLECVQDMDHENMFWYRQDPGLGLRLIYFSYDVKMKEKGDIPEGYSVSREKKERFSLILESASTNQTSMYLCASSLPSKREGETQYFGPGTRLLVL.

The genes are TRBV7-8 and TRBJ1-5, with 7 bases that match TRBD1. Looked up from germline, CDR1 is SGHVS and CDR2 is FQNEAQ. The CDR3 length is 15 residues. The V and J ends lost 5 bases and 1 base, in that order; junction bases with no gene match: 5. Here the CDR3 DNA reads TGTGCCAGCAGCGCGGGACAGACCAGCAATCAGCCCCAGCATTTT. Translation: CASSAGQTSNQPQHF.

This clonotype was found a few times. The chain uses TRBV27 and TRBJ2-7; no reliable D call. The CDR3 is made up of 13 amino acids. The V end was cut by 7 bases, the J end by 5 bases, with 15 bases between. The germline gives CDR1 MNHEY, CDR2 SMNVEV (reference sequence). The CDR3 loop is CASTSDRRDEQYF. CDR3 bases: TGTGCCAGCACCTCGGACCGCCGCGACGAGCAGTACTTC.

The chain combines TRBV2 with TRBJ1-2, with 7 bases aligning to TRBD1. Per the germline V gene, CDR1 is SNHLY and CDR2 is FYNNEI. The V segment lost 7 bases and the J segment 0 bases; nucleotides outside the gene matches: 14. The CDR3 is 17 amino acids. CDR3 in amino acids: CASKRGQRPISNYGYTF. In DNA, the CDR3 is TGTGCCAGCAAGAGGGGACAGCGGCCGATTTCTAACTATGGCTACACCTTC.

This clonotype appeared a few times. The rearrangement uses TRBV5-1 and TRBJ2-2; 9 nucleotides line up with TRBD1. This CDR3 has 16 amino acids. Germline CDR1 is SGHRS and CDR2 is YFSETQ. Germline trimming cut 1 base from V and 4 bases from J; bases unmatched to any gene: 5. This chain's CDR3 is CASSLYQDRGTGELFF. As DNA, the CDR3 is TGCGCCAGCAGCTTGTATCAGGACAGGGGCACCGGGGAGCTGTTTTTT.

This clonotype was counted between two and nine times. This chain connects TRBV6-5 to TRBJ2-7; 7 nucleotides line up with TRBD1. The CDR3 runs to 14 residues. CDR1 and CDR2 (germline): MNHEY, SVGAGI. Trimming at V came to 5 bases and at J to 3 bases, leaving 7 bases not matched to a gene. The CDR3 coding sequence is TGTGCCAGCAGTAACCCCGGGACAGTCTACGAGCAGTACTTC. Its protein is CASSNPGTVYEQYF.

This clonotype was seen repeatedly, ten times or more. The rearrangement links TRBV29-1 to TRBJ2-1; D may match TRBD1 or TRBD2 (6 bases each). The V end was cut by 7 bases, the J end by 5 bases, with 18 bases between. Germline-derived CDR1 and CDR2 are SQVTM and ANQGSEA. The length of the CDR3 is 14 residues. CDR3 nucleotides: TGCAGCGCCGAGGGGGGTAAGGGTCACAATGAGCAGTTCTTC. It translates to CSAEGGKGHNEQFF.

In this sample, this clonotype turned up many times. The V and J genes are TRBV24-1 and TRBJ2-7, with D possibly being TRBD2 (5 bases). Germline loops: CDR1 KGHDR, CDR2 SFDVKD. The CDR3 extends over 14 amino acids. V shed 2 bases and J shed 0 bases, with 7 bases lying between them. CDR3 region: CATSDSEDSYEQYF. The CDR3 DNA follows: TGTGCCACCAGTGATTCGGAGGACTCCTACGAGCAGTACTTC.

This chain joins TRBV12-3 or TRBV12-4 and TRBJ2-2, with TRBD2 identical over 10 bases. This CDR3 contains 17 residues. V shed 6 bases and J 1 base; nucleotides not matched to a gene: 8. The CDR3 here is CASSPYLAGVNTGELFF. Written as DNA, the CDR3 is TGTGCCAGCAGCCCTTACCTAGCGGGGGTGAACACCGGGGAGCTGTTTTTT.

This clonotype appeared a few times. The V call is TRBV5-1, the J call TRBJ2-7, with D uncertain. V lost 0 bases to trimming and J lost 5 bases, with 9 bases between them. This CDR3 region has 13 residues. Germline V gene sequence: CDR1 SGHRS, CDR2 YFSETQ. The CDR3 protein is CASSLEGVHEQYF. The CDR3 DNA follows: TGCGCCAGCAGCTTGGAGGGCGTCCACGAGCAGTACTTC. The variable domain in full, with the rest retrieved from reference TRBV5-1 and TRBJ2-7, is KAGVTQTPRYLIKTRGQQVTLSCSPISGHRSVSWYQQTPGQGLQFLFEYFSETQRNKGNFPGRFSGRQFSNSRSEMNVSTLELGDSALYLCASSLEGVHEQYFGPGTRLTVT.

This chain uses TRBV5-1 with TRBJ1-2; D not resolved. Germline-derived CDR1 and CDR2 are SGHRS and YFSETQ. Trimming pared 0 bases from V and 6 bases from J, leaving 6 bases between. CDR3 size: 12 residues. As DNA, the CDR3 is TGCGCCAGCAGCTTGGATTGGGATGGCTACACCTTC. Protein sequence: CASSLDWDGYTF.

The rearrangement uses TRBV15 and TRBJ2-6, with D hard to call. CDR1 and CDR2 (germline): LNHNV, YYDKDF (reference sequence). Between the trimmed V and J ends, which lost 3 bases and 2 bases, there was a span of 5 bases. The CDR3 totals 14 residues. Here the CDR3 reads CATSRDAGANVLTF. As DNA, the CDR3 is TGTGCCACCAGCAGGGACGCTGGGGCCAACGTCCTGACTTTC.

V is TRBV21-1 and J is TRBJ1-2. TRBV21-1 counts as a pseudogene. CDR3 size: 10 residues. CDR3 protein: CASSNFAYTF. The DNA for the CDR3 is TGTGCCAGCAGCAATTTTGCCTACACCTTC.

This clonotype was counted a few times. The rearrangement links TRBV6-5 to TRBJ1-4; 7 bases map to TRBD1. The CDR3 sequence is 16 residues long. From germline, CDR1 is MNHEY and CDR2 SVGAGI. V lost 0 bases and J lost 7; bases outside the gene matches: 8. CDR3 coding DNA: TGTGCCAGCAGTTACTCCCGACAGGGATTTTCTGAAAAACTGTTTTTT. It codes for CASSYSRQGFSEKLFF.

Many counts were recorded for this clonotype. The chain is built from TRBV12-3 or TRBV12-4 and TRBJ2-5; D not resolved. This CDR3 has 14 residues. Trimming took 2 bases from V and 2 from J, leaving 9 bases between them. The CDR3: CASSLFGTQETQYF. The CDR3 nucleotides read TGTGCCAGCAGTTTATTTGGTACTCAAGAGACCCAGTACTTC.

The CDR3 DNA reads as TGTGCCAGCAGTTTTGGGGAAATCAACACCGGGGAGCTGTTTTTT. Translated, it gives CASSFGEINTGELFF. The rearrangement joins TRBV12-3 or TRBV12-4 to TRBJ2-2; no clear D gene. V lost 3 bases to trimming and J lost 2 bases, with 10 bases between them. The CDR3 consists of 15 residues.

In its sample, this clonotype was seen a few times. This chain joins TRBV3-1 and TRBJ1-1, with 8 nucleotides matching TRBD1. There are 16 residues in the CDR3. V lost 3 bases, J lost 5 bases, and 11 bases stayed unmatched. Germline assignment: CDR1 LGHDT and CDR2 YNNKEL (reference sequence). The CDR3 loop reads CASSHRGRGYRTEAFF. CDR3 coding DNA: TGTGCCAGCAGCCACAGGGGGCGTGGGTATCGGACTGAAGCTTTCTTT.

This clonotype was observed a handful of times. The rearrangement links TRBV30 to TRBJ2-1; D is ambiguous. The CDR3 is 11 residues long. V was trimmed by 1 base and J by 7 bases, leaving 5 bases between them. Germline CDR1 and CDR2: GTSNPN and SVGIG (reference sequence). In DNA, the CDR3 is TGTGCCTGGAGTGCGGTGAATGAGCAGTTCTTC. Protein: CAWSAVNEQFF.

The CDR3 region is CASSESRRGPYEQYF. The CDR3, as DNA: TGTGCCAGCAGTGAATCACGCAGGGGTCCCTACGAGCAGTACTTC. The chain recombines TRBV25-1 with TRBJ2-7; D may be TRBD1 (6 bases). CDR3 length: 15 residues. Germline CDR1 is MGHDK and CDR2 is SYGVNS. Deletions cut 1 base from V and 2 bases from J, with 12 bases between.

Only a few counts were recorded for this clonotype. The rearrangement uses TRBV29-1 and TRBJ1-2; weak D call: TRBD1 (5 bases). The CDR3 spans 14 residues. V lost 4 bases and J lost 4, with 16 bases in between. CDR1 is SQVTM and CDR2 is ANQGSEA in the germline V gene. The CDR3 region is CSVGSGQGFYGYTF. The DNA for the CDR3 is TGCAGCGTTGGAAGCGGGCAGGGTTTCTATGGCTACACCTTC.

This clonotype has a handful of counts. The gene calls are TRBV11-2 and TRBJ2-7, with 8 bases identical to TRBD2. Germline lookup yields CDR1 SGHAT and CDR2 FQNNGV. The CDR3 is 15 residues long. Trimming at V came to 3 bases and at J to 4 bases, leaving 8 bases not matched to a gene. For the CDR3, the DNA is TGTGCCAGCAGCTTCGCGGGGGGCTCAGCTTACGAGCAGTACTTC. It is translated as CASSFAGGSAYEQYF.

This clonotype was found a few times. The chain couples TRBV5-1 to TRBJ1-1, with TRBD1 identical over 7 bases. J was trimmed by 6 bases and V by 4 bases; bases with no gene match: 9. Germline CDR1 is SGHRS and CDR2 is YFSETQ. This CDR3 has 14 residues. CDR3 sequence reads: CASSAETGRAEAFF. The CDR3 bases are TGCGCCAGCAGCGCGGAGACAGGGCGGGCTGAAGCTTTCTTT.

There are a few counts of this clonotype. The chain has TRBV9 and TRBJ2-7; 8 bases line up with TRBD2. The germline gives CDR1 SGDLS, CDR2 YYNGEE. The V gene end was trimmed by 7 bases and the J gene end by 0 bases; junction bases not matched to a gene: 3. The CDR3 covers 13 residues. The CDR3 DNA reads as TGTGCCAGCGCGACTAGCGACTCCTACGAGCAGTACTTC. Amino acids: CASATSDSYEQYF.

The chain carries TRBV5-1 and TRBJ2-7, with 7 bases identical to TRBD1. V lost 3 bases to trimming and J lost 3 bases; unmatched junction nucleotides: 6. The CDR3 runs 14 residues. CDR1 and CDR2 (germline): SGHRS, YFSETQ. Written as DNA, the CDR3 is TGCGCCAGCAGCTCCCGCCGGGACAGCTACGAGCAGTACTTC. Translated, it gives CASSSRRDSYEQYF.